This TCR beta chain comes out of a study of T cell responses to AZD1222 COVID-19 vaccine. Profiling relied on immunoSEQ multiplex PCR, and the TCRdb table lists in-frame clones only, not all of them. The table records tens of thousands of clones, nearly 90% of them present only once. From germline, CDR1 is MDHEN and CDR2 SYDVKM. The V segment lost 8 bases and the J segment 4 bases; nucleotides outside the gene matches: 9. The CDR3 runs 14 residues. The origin of this receptor is an adult who received the AZD1222 COVID-19 vaccine. V gene TRBV28 combines with J gene TRBJ1-2, with 8 bases fitting TRBD1. Sequenced here: peripheral blood, sampled 28 days after the second AZD1222 dose. In DNA form, the CDR3 reads TGTGCCAGCTCTCGAGGACAGGGAGTCTATGGCTACACCTTC. It yields the protein CASSRGQGVYGYTF.